What follows is one T cell receptor beta chain and its context. Its antigen specificity is not known. No base quality values were provided; no much bigger clone lies one nucleotide off. The germline V gene (reference sequence) yields MNHEY for CDR1 and SMNVEV for CDR2. V and J are truncated by 2 bases and 5 bases respectively, leaving an intervening sequence of 15 bases. The CDR3 goes from the cysteine to the phenylalanine over 15 residues. The CDR3 DNA has 45 bases and is translated from base 1. The record originates from a study of blood T cells in healthy people across ages (dated by TCRdb to between 2015 and 2016). Notes on the research overall: In model experiments, roughly one uniquely barcoded TCR beta cDNA molecule per two T cells was captured by template switching. The study measured age-related changes in TCR beta repertoire diversity using deep sequencing normalized with unique cDNA molecular identifiers. The donors were divided into four age groups: young (average around 16 years), middle-aged (under 40), aged (approximately 62) and long-lived (roughly 86). To avoid experimental bias, donors of different ages were randomly spread across the sequencing lanes. Two additional independent replicas of 1 million unique cDNA reads from the same blood draw were analyzed for two donors (one aged 18 to 30 and one aged 80 or older).

Study-wide findings and limitations: As age increased, observed TCR beta diversity per million T cells dropped in a roughly linear way, and a significant reduction was already evident by age about 40. Estimates of total diversity from one million sequenced T cells were regarded as lower bounds and underestimates. Because profiling used bulk unsorted PBMCs, naive and antigen-experienced compartments could not be compared conclusively. The CMV infection status of donors was not known, potentially confounding age-related changes in expanded clonotypes. There was a strong correlation between observed TCR beta diversity and the percentage of naive T cells measured by flow cytometry. Compared with the aged group, more naive CD4+ T cells, fewer expanded clones and increased TCR diversity were shown by the long-lived group, suggesting age selection.

Donors were approximately 42 systemically healthy Caucasian individuals from Russia aged roughly 6 to 90 years. Each donor gave 8.5 to 10 milliliters of peripheral blood, collected into EDTA-treated Vacutainer tubes. Ficoll-Paque density-gradient centrifugation was used to isolate PBMCs, with at least 6 million per sample. Trizol reagent was used to extract total RNA from the PBMCs, yielding at least 6 micrograms per sample. For every donor, flow cytometry on a PBMC aliquot measured the percentage of naive CD45RAhigh/CD27high T cells. Receptors were amplified or captured by 5' RACE. Instrument on record: Illumina HiSeq 2500. A second roughly 7 to 11 cycle PCR used a sample-barcoded 5' primer and a J-beta primer mix. Each TCR beta cDNA molecule received a unique molecular identifier from a template-switch 5' adaptor carrying 12 random nucleotides. At least 2.5 million CDR3-containing paired-end reads were obtained from each sample. First-strand cDNA synthesis was performed from all RNA using the Mint cDNA synthesis kit, with priming by a TRBC-specific oligonucleotide. Following uracil-DNA glycosylase treatment, a first 18-cycle PCR with universal primers M1SS and BC2_uni_R was performed on all cDNA. Regarding the original processing steps: Normalization of each sample was performed by random selection of 1 million high-quality reads, each carrying a distinct molecular identifier. Reads with shared molecular identifiers were discarded instead of being binned into consensus sequences. MiTCR, run with a Q25 quality threshold and the strictest error-elimination algorithm, handled CDR3 identification, clonotype clustering and error correction. A nonparametric unseen species model using Euler transformation provided a lower-bound estimate of total TCR beta diversity. The public reads were run again by TCRdb, first through fastp at Q25 and then through MiXCR, and only productive beta chains were kept. When rows share a CDR3 protein, they turn into one entry using the most common DNA and genes. The V and J calls follow TCRdb's processing rather than the paper's. The sample includes 1,500,000 or so distinct CDR3 sequences, with about 45% observed a single time. The top ten constitute 4% of the sample.

The chain is made from TRBV27 and TRBJ1-1, with no reliable assignment of the D segment. The receptor was isolated from a woman aged 18-30 years in good health. The material sequenced was blood. The CDR3 here reads CASSLNGVFATEAFF. The nucleotide sequence reads TGTGCCAGCAGTTTAAACGGGGTGTTTGCGACTGAAGCTTTCTTT.